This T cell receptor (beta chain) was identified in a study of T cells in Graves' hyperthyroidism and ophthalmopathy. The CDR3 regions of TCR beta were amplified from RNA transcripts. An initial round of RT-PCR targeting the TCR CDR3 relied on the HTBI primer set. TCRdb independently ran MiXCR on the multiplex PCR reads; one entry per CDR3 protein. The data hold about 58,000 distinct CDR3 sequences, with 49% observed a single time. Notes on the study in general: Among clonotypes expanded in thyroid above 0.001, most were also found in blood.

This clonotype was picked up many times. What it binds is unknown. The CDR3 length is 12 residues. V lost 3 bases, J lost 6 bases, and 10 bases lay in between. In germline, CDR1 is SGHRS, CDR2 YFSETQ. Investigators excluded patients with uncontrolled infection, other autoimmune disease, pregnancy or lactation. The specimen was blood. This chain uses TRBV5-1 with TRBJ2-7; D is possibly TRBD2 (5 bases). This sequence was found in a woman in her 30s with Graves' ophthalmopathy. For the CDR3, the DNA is TGCGCCAGCAGCTCTACCGGGGTCGAGCAGTACTTC. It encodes CASSSTGVEQYF.